The 24 T cell receptor beta chains below were found in one sample sequenced in a study of cytotoxic CD8 clonotypes in ibrutinib-treated CLL. The protocol was immunoSEQ multiplex PCR, while the TCRdb copy is restricted to in-frame clones and leaves out a portion. There are 150,000 to 200,000 clones in the sample; roughly four fifths occur only once, and roughly 1.9% lies in the top ten. The sequenced sample was PBMCs, obtained after 12 months of ibrutinib treatment. These receptors came from a human donor with chronic lymphocytic leukemia.

This clone came up many times. The chain uses TRBV6-4 and TRBJ2-2, with D uncertain. The germline gives CDR1 MRHNA, CDR2 SNTAGT. CDR3 length: 14 amino acids. V was trimmed by 4 bases and J by 1 base, leaving 7 bases between them. The CDR3 protein is CASSVDLNTGELFF. CDR3 nucleotide sequence: TGTGCCAGCAGTGTTGACCTGAACACCGGGGAGCTGTTTTTT.

The table lists this clone with a few counts. The chain couples TRBV18 to TRBJ1-2, with TRBD1 as a possible D gene (5 bases). The V end lost 1 base, the J end lost 0 bases, and 15 bases lay between the germline ends. From germline, CDR1 is KGHSH and CDR2 LQKENI. This CDR3 spans 17 amino acids. CDR3 loop: CASSPQGYQLSNYGYTF. As DNA, the CDR3 is TGTGCCAGCTCACCACAGGGGTATCAACTCTCTAACTATGGCTACACCTTC.

In this sample, this clone turned up a few times. The chain couples TRBV12-2 to TRBJ1-2. TRBV12-2 is a pseudogene segment. The CDR3 length is 12 residues. CDR3 DNA sequence: TGTGCAAGTCGCTTCCAGACCTATGGCTACACCTTC. Translated: CASRFQTYGYTF.

The genes are TRBV19 and TRBJ2-7; possibly TRBD1 for D (5 bases). V was shortened by 5 bases and J by 6 bases, with 11 bases between the two germline ends. CDR3 length: 12 residues. Germline assignment: CDR1 LNHDA and CDR2 SQIVND (reference sequence). In DNA, the CDR3 is TGTGCCAGTAGTTCGCAGGGTCCCGAGCAGTACTTC. Translation: CASSSQGPEQYF. The whole variable domain, filled in from reference TRBV19 and TRBJ2-7, reads DGGITQSPKYLFRKEGQNVTLSCEQNLNHDAMYWYRQDPGQGLRLIYYSQIVNDFQKGDIAEGYSVSREKKESFPLTVTSAQKNPTAFYLCASSSQGPEQYFGPGTRLTVT.

This clone has just a few counts. The V and J genes are TRBV7-9 and TRBJ1-4; D is possibly TRBD1 (6 bases). Germline V CDR1 and CDR2: SEHNR, FQNEAQ (reference sequence). The CDR3 spans 15 residues. The V gene lost 5 bases and the J gene lost 8 bases, with 18 bases spanning the gap. The CDR3 loop is CASSLPRDTQEKLFF. CDR3 nucleotides: TGTGCCAGCAGCCTACCCCGGGACACTCAAGAAAAACTGTTTTTT.

Here the CDR3 DNA reads TGTGCCAGCAGTTTAAAGGGATCTATACCTCAAGGGCGGGGGGTGAGAGAGACCCAGTACTTC. It yields the protein CASSLKGSIPQGRGVRETQYF. This sequence joins TRBV27 and TRBJ2-5; TRBD2 agrees at 8 bases. From germline, CDR1 is MNHEY and CDR2 SMNVEV (reference sequence). The CDR3 runs 21 residues. Trimming cost V 2 bases and J 4 bases; bases outside gene matches: 24.

This chain joins TRBV5-6 and TRBJ2-6; no firm D call. The length of the CDR3 is 16 residues. The V end was cut by 0 bases, the J end by 0 bases, with 7 bases between. From germline, CDR1 is SGHDT and CDR2 YYEEEE. The CDR3 is CASSLGQYSGANVLTF. CDR3 in DNA: TGTGCCAGCAGCTTGGGGCAGTACTCTGGGGCCAACGTCCTGACTTTC.

The chain couples TRBV25-1 to TRBJ2-3; D is unclear. Germline V CDR1 and CDR2: MGHDK, SYGVNS. This CDR3 is built from 12 residues. Trimming left V 7 bases short and J 6 bases short, with 11 bases between. The CDR3 DNA sequence: TGTGCCAGCACCCCTGGTACGGATACGCAGTATTTT. As protein: CASTPGTDTQYF.

This clone was detected only a few times. The chain has TRBV7-6 and TRBJ2-7, with TRBD1 as a possible D gene (5 bases). The CDR3 consists of 14 residues. Per germline, CDR1 SGHVS and CDR2 FNYEAQ. V was pared by 1 base and J by 3 bases, with 10 bases between. The CDR3 DNA sequence: TGTGCCAGCAGCTTAGGGGGCGGCTACTACGAGCAGTACTTC. This sequence encodes CASSLGGGYYEQYF.

The rearrangement joins TRBV6-5 to TRBJ1-6; D remains ambiguous. The germline CDR1 and CDR2 sequences are MNHEY and SVGAGI. V lost 0 bases and J lost 6, with 3 bases in between. The length of the CDR3 is 13 residues. The CDR3 region has the DNA TGTGCCAGCAGTTACTCCGTTAATTCACCCCTCCACTTT. This encodes CASSYSVNSPLHF.

The rearrangement uses TRBV7-3 and TRBJ2-2; D call uncertain. Germline-derived CDR1 and CDR2 are SGHTA and FQGTGA. V lost 3 bases and J 7 bases, leaving 6 bases between the germline ends. This CDR3 spans 12 amino acids. The CDR3 region has the DNA TGTGCCAGCAGCTTGGACCTCGGGGAGCTGTTTTTT. Protein product: CASSLDLGELFF.

The V and J genes are TRBV6-1 and TRBJ2-5; 7 positions match TRBD2. Germline V CDR1 and CDR2: MNHNS, SASEGT. The V segment lost 4 bases and the J segment 5 bases; nucleotides outside the gene matches: 4. This CDR3 spans 13 amino acids. DNA for the CDR3: TGTGCCAGCAGTGGGCAGGGAGGGGAGACCCAGTACTTC. The encoded protein is CASSGQGGETQYF.

The chain couples TRBV27 to TRBJ1-1; TRBD1 aligns across 7 bases. The trim removed 5 bases at V and 1 base at J, leaving 16 bases unmatched. The germline V gene encodes CDR1 MNHEY and CDR2 SMNVEV (reference sequence). This CDR3 contains 18 residues. Here the CDR3 DNA reads TGTGCCAGCAGTAGCCCGGGGCCGCCGGGACAGACGAACACTGAAGCTTTCTTT. Translated: CASSSPGPPGQTNTEAFF.

CDR3 residues: CASGSGVRGGELFF. CDR3 nucleotides: TGTGCTAGTGGTTCAGGGGTGCGTGGCGGGGAGCTGTTTTTT. This chain joins TRBV12-5 and TRBJ2-2, with D perhaps TRBD1 (6 bases). This CDR3 contains 14 residues. Trimming removed 4 bases at V and 7 bases at J, with 13 bases between. The germline V gene encodes CDR1 LGHNT and CDR2 FRNRAP.

V usage is TRBV10-3 and J usage is TRBJ2-3; D gene uncertain. Deletions cut 4 bases from V and 1 base from J, with 12 bases between. The CDR3 is made up of 15 amino acids. Germline loops: CDR1 ENHRY, CDR2 SYGVKD. CDR3 region: CAISGSSGGTDTQYF. DNA of the CDR3: TGTGCCATCAGTGGGTCTAGTGGGGGCACAGATACGCAGTATTTT.

J is TRBJ2-7 and V is TRBV25-1; D gene uncertain. The germline V gene encodes CDR1 MGHDK and CDR2 SYGVNS. The CDR3 is made up of 14 amino acids. Trimming cost V 5 bases and J 1 base, with 12 bases left between them. CDR3 DNA sequence: TGTGCCAGCAGTCCCCACCCCACATCCTACGAGCAGTACTTC. This translates into CASSPHPTSYEQYF.

This clone was detected a few times. CDR3 in DNA: TGTGCCAGCTCACCAGACGCGTCAGGAGGGGCGGCTTTCTTT. Translated: CASSPDASGGAAFF. The chain couples TRBV18 to TRBJ1-1; D is perhaps TRBD1 (5 bases). The V end was cut by 2 bases, the J end by 11 bases, with 18 bases between. Per germline, CDR1 KGHSH and CDR2 LQKENI. This CDR3 has 14 amino acids.

The V gene is TRBV28, the J gene TRBJ1-5; TRBD1 might be the D (5 bases). This CDR3 has 15 residues. Germline V lookup: CDR1 MDHEN, CDR2 SYDVKM. V was pared by 8 bases and J by 4 bases, with 18 bases between. As DNA, the CDR3 is TGTGCCAGCGGCCCCGAGGGGCGTCTGAATCAGCCCCAGCATTTT. Protein sequence: CASGPEGRLNQPQHF. The full variable domain, rest sourced from reference TRBV28 and TRBJ1-5, is DVKVTQSSRYLVKRTGEKVFLECVQDMDHENMFWYRQDPGLGLRLIYFSYDVKMKEKGDIPEGYSVSREKKERFSLILESASTNQTSMYLCASGPEGRLNQPQHFGDGTRLSIL.

V is TRBV7-2 and J is TRBJ2-2; 9 nucleotides agree with TRBD2. After removal of 5 bases from V and 1 base from J, the junction contained 11 bases not matched to a gene. The CDR3 length is 18 residues. Looked up from germline, CDR1 is SGHTA and CDR2 is FQGNSA. In DNA form, the CDR3 reads TGTGCCAGCAGCCCCTCCCTTGCGGGAGGGGGGAACACCGGGGAGCTGTTTTTT. Translating it yields CASSPSLAGGGNTGELFF.

This rearrangement joins TRBV19 to TRBJ1-5, with D possibly being TRBD1 (5 bases). Per the germline V gene, CDR1 is LNHDA and CDR2 is SQIVND (reference sequence). The CDR3 loop spans 14 amino acids. V was clipped by 5 bases and J by 1 base, with 9 bases between them. The CDR3 nucleotides are TGTGCCAGTAGTCTGCAGGGAAGCAATCAGCCCCAGCATTTT. Translating it yields CASSLQGSNQPQHF.

The V call is TRBV6-6, the J call TRBJ1-3, with D tentatively TRBD1 (5 bases). The germline CDR1 and CDR2 sequences are MNHNY and SVGAGI (reference sequence). The length of the CDR3 is 15 residues. V shed 4 bases and J shed 0 bases, with 10 bases lying between them. The CDR3 sequence: CASSWGSSSGNTIYF. DNA of the CDR3: TGTGCCAGCAGTTGGGGGTCCTCCTCTGGAAACACCATATATTTT.

The genes are TRBV7-3 and TRBJ2-7; 9 positions match TRBD1. CDR3 length equals 15 residues. Germline V lookup: CDR1 SGHTA, CDR2 FQGTGA. J lost 5 bases, V lost 4 bases, and 9 bases had no gene match. CDR3 bases: TGTGCCAGCAGCTCCACCGGGACAGGGTTCCACGAGCAGTACTTC. The encoded protein is CASSSTGTGFHEQYF. Variable domain in full (rest from reference TRBV7-3 and TRBJ2-7): GAGVSQTPSNKVTEKGKYVELRCDPISGHTALYWYRQSLGQGPEFLIYFQGTGAADDSGLPNDRFFAVRPEGSVSTLKIQRTERGDSAVYLCASSSTGTGFHEQYFGPGTRLTVT.

This clone showed up just a few times. The V call is TRBV29-1, the J call TRBJ2-1; perhaps D is TRBD1 or TRBD2 (5 bases each). Germline CDR1 and CDR2: SQVTM and ANQGSEA. CDR3 length: 15 residues. Trimming pared 0 bases from V and 6 bases from J, leaving 15 bases between. CDR3 sequence reads: CSVEDLRGGGNEQFF. CDR3 DNA sequence: TGCAGCGTTGAAGATCTTCGGGGTGGGGGCAATGAGCAGTTCTTC.

The table lists this clone with a count of one. This chain links TRBV28 with TRBJ2-1; TRBD2 aligns across 13 bases. Germline values: CDR1 MDHEN, CDR2 SYDVKM. The CDR3 spans 18 residues. Germline trimming cut 4 bases from V and 7 bases from J; bases unmatched to any gene: 13. CDR3 coding DNA: TGTGCCAGCAGTTCAACCGCGCAGACTAGCGGGGGGTGGAATGAGCAGTTCTTC. Protein: CASSSTAQTSGGWNEQFF.